The clone carrying this T cell receptor (beta chain) was recorded a few times. Its antigen is still unknown. Being one base from a much bigger clone, this may be a read error. The germline V gene has CDR1 LNHDA and CDR2 SQIVND (reference sequence). The CDR3 totals 13 residues. The junction had 2 bases not matched to a gene; V was cut back by 6 bases and J by 7 bases. Data came from immunoSEQ multiplex PCR; TCRdb stores just in-frame clones and leaves some out. Reported are about 14,000 clones, none seen only once; the ten largest carry roughly 23%. The data are from a study of T cells after posttransplantation cyclophosphamide. General study points: After PTCy, TRB diversity resembled that of CNI/methotrexate controls. Later post-transplant blood repertoires were often dominated by donor CD8+ memory clones. Blood and skin or GI T cell repertoires showed limited TRB overlap.

A marrow graft followed busulfan-fludarabine conditioning, with cyclophosphamide on days +3 and +4. V is TRBV19 and J is TRBJ2-1, with 11 positions matching TRBD1. The sample consisted of PBMCs, taken around 1,200 days after allogeneic stem cell transplant with posttransplant cyclophosphamide. The sequence was obtained from a female patient aged 35 to 55 who received an allogeneic stem cell transplant from a related donor, was CMV-positive, and had no GVHD. Some T cells here may be from the graft donor. CDR3 sequence reads: CASRDRGPNEQFF. CDR3 nucleotides: TGTGCCAGTAGGGACAGGGGGCCTAATGAGCAGTTCTTC. Together with reference TRBV19 and TRBJ2-1, the CDR3 gives the full variable domain: DGGITQSPKYLFRKEGQNVTLSCEQNLNHDAMYWYRQDPGQGLRLIYYSQIVNDFQKGDIAEGYSVSREKKESFPLTVTSAQKNPTAFYLCASRDRGPNEQFFGPGTRLTVL.